These T cell receptor beta chains were read from a single sample in a study of T-cell memory formation after mild COVID-19. TCRdb re-called the 5' RACE reads through MiXCR, storing one row per CDR3 protein. Found here are more than 250,000 distinct CDR3 sequences, about a sixth of them singletons; the top ten hold more than 20%. The sequencing input was PBMCs or a T cell subset sorted from them (not recorded which). Receptors were obtained from a young man who had mild COVID-19 (a few samples of this study predate the infection). Cell type and time point are not known. The CDR3 runs from the conserved cysteine through the conserved F or W.

V	J	CDR3
TRBV11-2	TRBJ2-7	CASSLSVADEQYF
TRBV7-3	TRBJ2-3	CASSLGTTAEDTQYF
TRBV5-1	TRBJ2-3	CASSLEAGVLDTQYF
TRBV11-2	TRBJ2-5	CASSSYRGSTQYF
TRBV9	TRBJ1-6	CASSVSGYYNSPLHF
TRBV7-2	TRBJ1-1	CASSKYRDTEAFF
TRBV5-1	TRBJ2-3	CASRSADTQYF
TRBV6-7	TRBJ2-1	CASTQRAGRYNEQFF
TRBV7-2	TRBJ1-2	CASSLGNVRGYTF
TRBV7-3	TRBJ2-1	CASSFQGSAYNEQFF
TRBV6-6	TRBJ2-1	CASSYSFSSRGTNNEQFF
TRBV11-2	TRBJ2-5	CASSPEGGNRETQYF
TRBV3-1	TRBJ1-2	CASSPSSLGDGYTF
TRBV11-2	TRBJ2-7	CASSLDGAWVPGQYF
TRBV2	TRBJ2-1	CATTAGASPGEQFF
TRBV29-1	TRBJ2-2	CSVEVATGELFF
TRBV4-3	TRBJ2-2	CASSHGTGENTGELFF
TRBV3-1	TRBJ2-5	CASSPGLLAAGETQYF
TRBV20-1	TRBJ1-1	CSASWGGHMNTEAFF
TRBV12-3/TRBV12-4	TRBJ2-1	CASSPLSPGEQFF
TRBV7-2	TRBJ2-7	CASSQRTLTYEQYF
TRBV6-2/TRBV6-3	TRBJ2-2	CASKEGAGELFF
TRBV15	TRBJ1-5	CATSRDHRGNQPQHF
TRBV28	TRBJ1-2	CASKSGSSGYTF
TRBV5-1	TRBJ2-3	CASSLVPRSTDTQYF
TRBV12-3/TRBV12-4	TRBJ1-1	CASSSRQGPAEAFF
TRBV2	TRBJ2-1	CASSDRARRNEQFF
TRBV24-1	TRBJ2-7	CATSDPGTGDEQYF
TRBV12-3/TRBV12-4	TRBJ1-5	CASSSRDSNQPQHF
TRBV20-1	TRBJ2-5	CSARTLVATQYF
TRBV5-1	TRBJ2-7	CASSLVFSGVYEQYF
TRBV9	TRBJ1-6	CASSATTTGDSPLHF
TRBV7-9	TRBJ2-7	CASSLASRGPYEQYF
TRBV5-5	TRBJ2-5	CASSSTGRVQETQYF
TRBV5-1	TRBJ2-3	CASSSEGQGASDTQYF
TRBV29-1	TRBJ2-3	CSVVMWTDTQYF
TRBV29-1	TRBJ2-2	CSVGTPNTGELFF
TRBV7-6	TRBJ2-3	CASSFPQGARTDTQYF
TRBV7-2	TRBJ2-3	CASSFYRGGTDTQYF
TRBV3-1	TRBJ1-3	CASSAYRDGGNTIYF
TRBV7-2	TRBJ1-2	CASSRGQINYGYTF
TRBV9	TRBJ1-6	CASSPQGSTSPLHF
TRBV3-1	TRBJ2-3	CASSHLGDTQYF
TRBV4-1	TRBJ2-1	CASSHLLGQFF
TRBV9	TRBJ1-6	CASSVGQGASPLHF
TRBV12-3/TRBV12-4	TRBJ1-5	CASSLTDRGLRRRWQPQHF
TRBV30	TRBJ2-6	CAWSTEPGANVLTF
TRBV4-1	TRBJ2-1	CASSQDRAGGRDEQFF
TRBV7-2	TRBJ2-3	CASSFSEGDTQYF
TRBV27	TRBJ2-3	CASSPRVLVPLNTQYF
TRBV6-2/TRBV6-3	TRBJ2-3	CASSYLGVGTDTQYF
TRBV12-5	TRBJ2-3	CASGPRNTDTQYF
TRBV20-1	TRBJ2-1	CSAPALRGVSYNEQFF
TRBV20-1	TRBJ2-1	CSARILVKHEQFF
TRBV6-6	TRBJ2-7	CASSSDPGHVVKQYF
TRBV19	TRBJ1-2	CASRQGTGGNYGYTF
TRBV7-2	TRBJ1-6	CASSLSGQFYNSPLHF
TRBV7-9	TRBJ1-1	CASSLGRDNTEAFF
TRBV5-1	TRBJ1-4	CASSLDVAGGMIEKLFF